This is a list of T cell receptor beta chains from one sample in a study of regulatory T cells in long-lasting Graves disease. TCRdb called the multiplex PCR reads again in MiXCR, with one record for every CDR3 protein. The data show roughly 500,000 distinct CDR3 sequences, less than 15% seen once. The same sample was also used in a study of T cells in Graves' hyperthyroidism and ophthalmopathy.

Sequencing was performed on peripheral blood mononuclear cells (PBMCs), taken at new diagnosis, from a patient treated with antithyroid drugs. These receptors were collected from a man aged 25 to 45 with Graves disease. Each CDR3 is given with its conserved first and last residue. D genes are given only for firm matches.

v_call | d_call | cdr3_aa
TRBV2 | - | CASSERETQYF
TRBV3-1 | - | CASSQDAGSKAFF
TRBV6-1 | - | CASSTPGYSYEQYF
TRBV18 | - | CASSPTVPTQYF
TRBV30 | - | CAWSVRTDFEAFF
TRBV11-2 | - | CASSLGYQGRQYF
TRBV6-4 | TRBD1 | CASSDRYTGGADTQYF
TRBV20-1 | - | CSARDGAAFWEQYF
TRBV30 | - | CAWNPGQGIAYEQYF
TRBV12-3/TRBV12-4 | - | CASSLAQGNTEAFF
TRBV4-1 | TRBD1 | CASSRQQGASQPQHF
TRBV29-1 | - | CSVSPGHPNTGELFF
TRBV20-1 | - | CSATAQGANTGELFF
TRBV20-1 | - | CSAGGGSYNPPLHF
TRBV3-1 | - | CASSQERGGVGETQYF
TRBV24-1 | - | CATSDPGRIQETQYF
TRBV30 | TRBD2 | CAWSVNSGIYEQYF
TRBV4-1 | - | CASSQLEDWYNEQFF
TRBV11-1 | TRBD2 | CASSLYGTSGKGAVF
TRBV5-6 | TRBD2 | CASSYTTSGRSDTQYF
TRBV6-1 | TRBD2 | CASKRLARYEQYF
TRBV2 | - | CASGGNQEETQYF
TRBV12-5 | TRBD2 | CASGPGLATDTQYF
TRBV11-2 | TRBD2 | CASSGLVGYNEQFF
TRBV30 | TRBD1 | CAWSVRGTGSSYNSPLHF
TRBV5-7 | - | CASRFSWWGSYEQYF
TRBV20-1 | TRBD1 | CSARDGRGQETQYF
TRBV12-3/TRBV12-4 | TRBD1 | CASRKTQGAREKLFF
TRBV20-1 | - | CSENITYQRRKDNEQFF
TRBV30 | - | CAWSAIGGSSRYEQYF
TRBV2 | - | CASSVAARGYTF
TRBV10-3 | TRBD1 | CAIGGQTSYEQYF
TRBV29-1 | - | CSVRLDYNSPLHF
TRBV5-1 | TRBD2 | CASRLAGLIQSEQFF
TRBV3-1 | - | CASSLSGPKEQYF
TRBV5-1 | TRBD2 | CASSGASGMYNEQFF
TRBV6-1 | - | CASRESTDTQYF
TRBV24-1 | - | CATTGLASENEQFF
TRBV7-9 | - | CASSLNYPVDNEQFF
TRBV6-2/TRBV6-3 | - | CASSYQLAYNEQFF
TRBV29-1 | TRBD2 | CSVELAGLDETQYF
TRBV5-1 | TRBD1 | CASSLLGTGEFFGYTF
TRBV5-1 | TRBD2 | CASSSYRIGLAGTSSETQYF
TRBV5-1 | - | CASSLGGSREKLFF
TRBV12-3/TRBV12-4 | - | CASRTAVRGPADTQYF
TRBV27 | - | CASSLSAGNYGYTF
TRBV2 | - | CASSEQVFAKNIQYF
TRBV12-3/TRBV12-4 | TRBD2 | CASSPIQRDPYNEQFF
TRBV5-1 | TRBD1 | CASSSGQGGGYTF
TRBV6-5 | TRBD1 | CASSWRQGGYTEAFF